This record looks at one T cell receptor (beta chain) sequence and its context. The antigen remains undetermined. These data are taken from a study of CD8+ T cells in alopecia areata. Whole-study findings and limits: Between patients, shared TCR sequences were less clear than in mice. This was possibly due in part to HLA diversity in the patient population. Higher clonality than in normal scalp was seen in lesional scalp, especially alopecia totalis/universalis.

It was from alopecia areata patients that lesional scalp punch biopsies and peripheral blood were collected. The germline V gene has CDR1 SQVTM and CDR2 ANQGSEA. V was shortened by 6 bases and J by 9 bases, with 24 bases between the two germline ends. This CDR3 has 14 residues. RNA was isolated and reverse transcribed to cDNA, the sequencing template. Sequencing was performed with immunoSEQ multiplex PCR; in TCRdb, only in-frame clones are kept and a portion is missing. The sample includes over 150,000 clones, approximately 62% of them seen just once. Sequencing used CD4+ T cells sorted from blood, obtained at week 0. V and J are TRBV29-1 and TRBJ2-7; D perhaps matches TRBD2 (6 bases). The clonotype comes from a human donor with alopecia areata. The DNA of the CDR3 is TGCAGCGTCGCACAGGATGGCAGGGAGGCAAGGCAGTACTTC. Residues: CSVAQDGREARQYF.